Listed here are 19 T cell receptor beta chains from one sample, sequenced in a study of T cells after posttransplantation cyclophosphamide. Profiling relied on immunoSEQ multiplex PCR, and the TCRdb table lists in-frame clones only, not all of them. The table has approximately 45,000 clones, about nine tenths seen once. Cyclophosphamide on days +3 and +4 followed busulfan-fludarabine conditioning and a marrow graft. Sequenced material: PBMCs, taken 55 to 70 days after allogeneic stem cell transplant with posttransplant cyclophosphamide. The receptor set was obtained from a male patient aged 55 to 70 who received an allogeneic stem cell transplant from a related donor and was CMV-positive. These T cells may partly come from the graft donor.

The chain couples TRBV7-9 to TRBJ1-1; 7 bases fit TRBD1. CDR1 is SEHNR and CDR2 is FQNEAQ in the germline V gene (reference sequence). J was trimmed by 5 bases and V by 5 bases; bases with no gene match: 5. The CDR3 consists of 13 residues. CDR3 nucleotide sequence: TGTGCCAGCAGCAAGACAGGGTCGACTGAAGCTTTCTTT. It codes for CASSKTGSTEAFF.

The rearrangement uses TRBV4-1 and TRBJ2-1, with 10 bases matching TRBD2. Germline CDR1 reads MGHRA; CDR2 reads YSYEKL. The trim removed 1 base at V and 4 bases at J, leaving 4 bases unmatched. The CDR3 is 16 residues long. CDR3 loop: CASSQGGLAEYNEQFF. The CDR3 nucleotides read TGCGCCAGCAGCCAAGGCGGACTAGCGGAATACAATGAGCAGTTCTTC.

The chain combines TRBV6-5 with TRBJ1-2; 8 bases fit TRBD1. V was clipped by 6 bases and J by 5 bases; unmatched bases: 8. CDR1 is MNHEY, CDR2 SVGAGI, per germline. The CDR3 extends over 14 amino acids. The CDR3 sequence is CASRGGDRSYGYTF. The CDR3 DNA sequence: TGTGCCAGCAGGGGGGGGGACAGGTCTTATGGCTACACCTTC.

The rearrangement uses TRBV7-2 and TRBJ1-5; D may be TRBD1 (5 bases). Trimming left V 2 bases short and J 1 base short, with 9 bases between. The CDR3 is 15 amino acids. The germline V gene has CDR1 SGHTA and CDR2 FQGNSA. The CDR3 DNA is TGTGCCAGCAGCTTACAGGGAACGAGCAATCAGCCCCAGCATTTT. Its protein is CASSLQGTSNQPQHF. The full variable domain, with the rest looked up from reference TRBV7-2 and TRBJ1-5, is GAGVSQSPSNKVTEKGKDVELRCDPISGHTALYWYRQSLGQGLEFLIYFQGNSAPDKSGLPSDRFSAERTGGSVSTLTIQRTQQEDSAVYLCASSLQGTSNQPQHFGDGTRLSIL.

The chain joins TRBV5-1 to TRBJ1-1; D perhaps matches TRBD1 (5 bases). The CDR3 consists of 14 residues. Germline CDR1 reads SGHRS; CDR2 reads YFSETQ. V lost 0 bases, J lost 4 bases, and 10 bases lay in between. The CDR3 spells CASSLGGDATEAFF. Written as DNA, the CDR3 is TGCGCCAGCAGCTTGGGGGGGGATGCCACTGAAGCTTTCTTT.

The CDR3 here is CASSRDSANTGELFF. The CDR3 DNA reads TGTGCCAGCAGCCGGGACAGCGCGAACACCGGGGAGCTGTTTTTT. J is TRBJ2-2 and V is TRBV5-4, with 7 nucleotides matching TRBD1. From germline, CDR1 is SGHNT and CDR2 YYREEE (reference sequence). V was pared by 4 bases and J by 0 bases, with 3 bases of the junction left unmatched. The CDR3 runs to 15 residues.

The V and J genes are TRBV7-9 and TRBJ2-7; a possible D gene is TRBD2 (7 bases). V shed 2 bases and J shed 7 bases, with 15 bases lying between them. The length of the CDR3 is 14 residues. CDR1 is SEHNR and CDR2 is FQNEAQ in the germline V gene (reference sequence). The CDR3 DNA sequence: TGTGCCAGCAGCTTAATGGGGGGGCCGGGTGAGCAGTACTTC. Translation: CASSLMGGPGEQYF.

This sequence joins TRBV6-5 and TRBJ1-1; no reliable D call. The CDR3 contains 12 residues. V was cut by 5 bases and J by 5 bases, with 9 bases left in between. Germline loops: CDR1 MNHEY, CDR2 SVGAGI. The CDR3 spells CASSPPGTEAFF. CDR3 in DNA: TGTGCCAGCAGTCCCCCCGGGACTGAAGCTTTCTTT.

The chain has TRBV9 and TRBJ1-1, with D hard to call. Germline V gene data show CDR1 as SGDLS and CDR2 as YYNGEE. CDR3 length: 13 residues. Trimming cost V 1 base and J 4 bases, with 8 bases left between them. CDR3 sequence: CASSVTSGTEAFF. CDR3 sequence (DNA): TGTGCCAGCAGCGTAACCAGCGGCACTGAAGCTTTCTTT. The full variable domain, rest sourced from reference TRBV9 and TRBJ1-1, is DSGVTQTPKHLITATGQRVTLRCSPRSGDLSVYWYQQSLDQGLQFLIQYYNGEERAKGNILERFSAQQFPDLHSELNLSSLELGDSALYFCASSVTSGTEAFFGQGTRLTVV.

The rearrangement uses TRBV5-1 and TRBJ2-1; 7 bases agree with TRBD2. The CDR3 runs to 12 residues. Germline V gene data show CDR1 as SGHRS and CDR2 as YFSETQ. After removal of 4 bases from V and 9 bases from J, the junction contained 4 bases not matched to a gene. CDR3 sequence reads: CASSPGGGEQFF. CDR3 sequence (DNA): TGCGCCAGCAGCCCTGGGGGGGGTGAGCAGTTCTTC.

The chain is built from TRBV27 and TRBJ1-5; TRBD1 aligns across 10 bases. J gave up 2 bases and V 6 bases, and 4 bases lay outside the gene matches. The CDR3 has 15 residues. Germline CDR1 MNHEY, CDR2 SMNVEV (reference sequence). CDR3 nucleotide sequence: TGTGCCAGCAGCAGGGACAGGGGTGGCAATCAGCCCCAGCATTTT. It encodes CASSRDRGGNQPQHF.

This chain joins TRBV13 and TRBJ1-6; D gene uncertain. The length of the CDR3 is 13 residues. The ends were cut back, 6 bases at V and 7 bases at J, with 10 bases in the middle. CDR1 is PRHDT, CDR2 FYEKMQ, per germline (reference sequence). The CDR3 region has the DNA TGTGCCAGCAGAGAACAGACCAATTCACCCCTCCACTTT. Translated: CASREQTNSPLHF.

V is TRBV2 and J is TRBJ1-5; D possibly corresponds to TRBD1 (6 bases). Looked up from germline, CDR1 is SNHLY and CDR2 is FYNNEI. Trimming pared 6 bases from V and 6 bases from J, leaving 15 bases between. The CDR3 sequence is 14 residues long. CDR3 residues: CASSYTGSSQPQHF. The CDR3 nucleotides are TGTGCCAGCAGCTATACAGGGTCGTCTCAGCCCCAGCATTTT.

The CDR3 loop is CASSFGFSNEQFF. CDR3 nucleotides: TGTGCCAGCAGTTTTGGCTTCTCCAATGAGCAGTTCTTC. V and J are TRBV6-5 and TRBJ2-1; D remains ambiguous. Per germline, CDR1 MNHEY and CDR2 SVGAGI. V was trimmed by 4 bases and J by 6 bases, leaving 10 bases between them. The CDR3 length is 13 residues.

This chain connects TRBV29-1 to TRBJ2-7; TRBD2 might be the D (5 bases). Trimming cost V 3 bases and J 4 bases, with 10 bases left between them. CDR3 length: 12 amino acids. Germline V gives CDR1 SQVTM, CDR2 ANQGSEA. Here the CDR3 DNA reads TGCAGCGTTGAGCGAGGGTTGTACGAGCAGTACGTC. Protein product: CSVERGLYEQYV.

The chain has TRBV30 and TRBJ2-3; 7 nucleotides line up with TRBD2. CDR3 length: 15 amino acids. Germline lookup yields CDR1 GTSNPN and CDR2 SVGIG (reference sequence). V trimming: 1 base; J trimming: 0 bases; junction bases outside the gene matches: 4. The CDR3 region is CAWSELGLSTDTQYF. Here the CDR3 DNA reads TGTGCCTGGAGTGAGCTGGGACTAAGCACAGATACGCAGTATTTT. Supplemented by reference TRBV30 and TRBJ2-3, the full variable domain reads SQTIHQWPATLVQPVGSPLSLECTVEGTSNPNLYWYRQAAGRGLQLLFYSVGIGQISSEVPQNLSASRPQDRQFILSSKKLLLSDSGFYLCAWSELGLSTDTQYFGPGTRLTVL.

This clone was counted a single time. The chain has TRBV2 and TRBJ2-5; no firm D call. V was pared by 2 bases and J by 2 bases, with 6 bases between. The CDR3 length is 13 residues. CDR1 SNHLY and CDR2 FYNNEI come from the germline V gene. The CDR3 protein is CASSEQQQETQYF. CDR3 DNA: TGTGCCAGCAGTGAACAACAACAAGAGACCCAGTACTTC.

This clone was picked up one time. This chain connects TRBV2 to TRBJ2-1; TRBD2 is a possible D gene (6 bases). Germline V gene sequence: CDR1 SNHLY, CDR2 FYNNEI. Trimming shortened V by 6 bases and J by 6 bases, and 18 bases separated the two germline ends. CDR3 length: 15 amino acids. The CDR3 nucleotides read TGTGCCAGCAGGGAGGACTACTCACGGGCCAATGAGCAGTTCTTC. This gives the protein CASREDYSRANEQFF.

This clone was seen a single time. The CDR3 spells CASSSGLAGIEETQYF. For the CDR3, the DNA is TGCGCCAGCAGCTCGGGACTAGCGGGGATAGAAGAGACCCAGTACTTC. This sequence joins TRBV5-1 and TRBJ2-5; 13 bases agree with TRBD2. V lost 3 bases and J lost 3; bases outside the gene matches: 5. This CDR3 spans 16 amino acids. Germline CDR1 reads SGHRS; CDR2 reads YFSETQ.